The text below deals with one T cell receptor (beta chain). The sample comes from a study of shared clonotypes between healthy human individuals. Cells designated naive CD8 were CD45RO-negative and were positively selected for CCR7, with terminally differentiated effector memory CD45RA+ cells excluded. TCRdb's copy holds only in-frame clones and misses some; the assay was immunoSEQ multiplex PCR. There are 2 million to 2.5 million clones in the sample; just over 90% occur only once, and under 2% lies in the top ten. This CDR3 has 13 residues. Trimming stripped 5 bases from V and 2 bases from J, with 10 bases between. Germline V gene sequence: CDR1 MNHNY, CDR2 SVGAGI (reference sequence).

This sequence joins TRBV6-6 and TRBJ2-7; D possibly corresponds to TRBD2 (6 bases). The sample consisted of naive CD8+ T cells from PBMCs. The source is a man younger than 35 in good health. Some clones in this sample may be carry-over from other donors' samples. The CDR3 loop is CASSPSGPYEQYF. In DNA, the CDR3 is TGTGCCAGCAGTCCGAGCGGGCCCTACGAGCAGTACTTC.